Listed below are T cell receptor beta chains from one sample, sequenced in a study of T cell responses to AZD1222 COVID-19 vaccine. Sequenced by immunoSEQ multiplex PCR; TCRdb stores in-frame clones only, minus some. The data contain about 140,000 clones, 91% of them singletons. Sample: peripheral blood, taken on day 0 of AZD1222 vaccination. Every receptor here comes from an adult in good health. Each CDR3 is given with its conserved first and last residue. The order of the fields is clone size, V gene, D gene, J gene, CDR3 protein, CDR3 DNA. The D gene is left open where the match is weak. Only some rows state a clone size, as once, few, many or a class for expanded clones.

.,TRBV7-8,.,TRBJ1-5,CASRGGTQGQPQHF,TGTGCCAGCAGGGGTGGGACACAAGGTCAGCCCCAGCATTTT
.,TRBV28,.,TRBJ1-5,CASRVPGQPQHF,TGTGCCAGCAGGGTACCTGGTCAGCCCCAGCATTTT
.,TRBV29-1,.,TRBJ1-2,CSVVWDGTNYGYTF,TGCAGCGTTGTCTGGGACGGTACTAACTATGGCTACACCTTC
.,TRBV7-9,TRBD1,TRBJ1-2,CASSSDGTGNYGYTF,TGTGCCAGCAGCTCAGACGGGACAGGGAACTATGGCTACACCTTC
once,TRBV7-2,.,TRBJ2-1,CASSSAARNYNEQFF,TGTGCCAGCAGCTCCGCGGCGCGAAACTACAATGAGCAGTTCTTC
once,TRBV19,TRBD1,TRBJ2-5,CASSRDRETQYF,TGTGCCAGTTCACGGGACAGAGAGACCCAGTACTTC
.,TRBV11-3,.,TRBJ2-7,CASSPYGGSGGYEQYF,TGTGCCAGCAGCCCCTACGGCGGTAGCGGAGGGTACGAGCAGTACTTC
.,TRBV15,TRBD2,TRBJ2-3,CATSRDYAGGRTDTQYF,TGTGCCACCAGCAGAGATTACGCGGGGGGGCGCACAGATACGCAGTATTTT
once,TRBV5-4,.,TRBJ2-6,CASSFPAGYSGANVLTF,TGTGCCAGCAGCTTTCCGGCAGGCTACTCTGGGGCCAACGTCCTGACTTTC
.,TRBV9,.,TRBJ2-3,CASSVYGQLPSTDTQYF,TGTGCCAGCAGCGTATACGGCCAGTTACCTAGCACAGATACGCAGTATTTT
.,TRBV28,.,TRBJ1-1,CASSPPGNTEAFF,TGTGCCAGCAGTCCCCCCGGGAACACTGAAGCTTTCTTT
.,TRBV12-3/TRBV12-4,TRBD1,TRBJ1-5,CASSPTGAQPQHF,TGTGCCAGCAGCCCGACAGGGGCCCAGCCCCAGCATTTT
.,TRBV5-4,.,TRBJ2-3,CASSSDGRGDTQYF,TGTGCCAGCAGCTCTGACGGAAGGGGTGATACGCAGTATTTT
.,TRBV5-1,TRBD1,TRBJ2-7,CASSSLTGGHEQYF,TGCGCCAGCAGCTCCTTGACAGGGGGTCACGAGCAGTACTTC
.,TRBV6-1,TRBD1,TRBJ2-5,CASSEPQGSQYF,TGTGCCAGCAGTGAGCCACAGGGGAGTCAATACTTC
once,TRBV27,.,TRBJ1-5,CASSLRGGTSNQPQHF,TGTGCCAGCAGTTTAAGAGGGGGAACAAGCAATCAGCCCCAGCATTTT
.,TRBV27,.,TRBJ2-7,CASSSRDFSYEQYF,TGTGCCAGCAGCTCCAGGGATTTTTCCTACGAGCAGTACTTC
.,TRBV10-3,TRBD1,TRBJ1-2,CAILIRDRGVHGYTF,TGTGCCATCCTTATTAGGGACAGGGGAGTCCATGGCTACACCTTC
.,TRBV5-1,.,TRBJ1-1,CASSLAGAHTEAFF,TGCGCCAGCAGCTTGGCAGGGGCCCACACTGAAGCTTTCTTT
.,TRBV2,.,TRBJ1-1,CASSERRATEAFF,TGTGCCAGCAGTGAGCGCAGGGCTACTGAAGCTTTCTTT
.,TRBV7-9,TRBD1,TRBJ2-2,CASSPPGQGSTGELFF,TGTGCCAGCAGCCCCCCCGGACAGGGAAGCACCGGGGAGCTGTTTTTT
.,TRBV11-3,TRBD2,TRBJ2-2,CASSSTLAGITGELFF,TGTGCCAGCAGCTCCACCCTAGCGGGGATCACCGGGGAGCTGTTTTTT
.,TRBV7-2,.,TRBJ1-1,CASRTQGNTEAFF,TGTGCCAGCAGGACACAGGGGAACACTGAAGCTTTCTTT
once,TRBV4-1,.,TRBJ2-7,CASSFFQAEYEQYF,TGCGCCAGCAGCTTCTTCCAAGCGGAATACGAGCAGTACTTC
.,TRBV5-1,.,TRBJ2-5,CASSQNSGWWETQYF,TGCGCCAGCAGTCAGAATTCGGGCTGGTGGGAGACCCAGTACTTC
.,TRBV5-5,.,TRBJ2-4,CASSLSFHLGINIQYF,TGTGCCAGCAGCTTGTCCTTCCATCTGGGGATAAACATTCAGTACTTC
.,TRBV3-1/TRBV3-2,.,TRBJ2-7,CASSQEGGREQYF,TGTGCCAGCAGCCAAGAGGGGGGTCGCGAGCAGTACTTC
few,TRBV11-2,.,TRBJ2-7,CASSGGYYEQYF,TGTGCCAGCAGCGGAGGGTACTACGAGCAGTACTTC
.,TRBV6-6,.,TRBJ2-1,CASSYSGTRGNEQFF,TGTGCCAGCAGTTACTCCGGCACGAGGGGGAATGAGCAGTTCTTC
once,TRBV3-1/TRBV3-2,.,TRBJ1-1,CASSRDSLGNTEAFF,TGTGCCAGCAGCCGAGACAGTTTAGGGAACACTGAAGCTTTCTTT
.,TRBV9,.,TRBJ2-7,CASSVDQGGGEQYF,TGTGCCAGCAGCGTAGATCAGGGAGGTGGCGAGCAGTACTTC
.,TRBV6-5,TRBD1,TRBJ1-6,CASSGLDRANSPLHF,TGTGCCAGCAGCGGCCTCGACAGGGCTAATTCACCCCTCCACTTT
.,TRBV7-2,.,TRBJ2-1,CASSWDWGVGNEQFF,TGTGCCAGCAGCTGGGACTGGGGTGTGGGAAATGAGCAGTTCTTC
.,TRBV2,.,TRBJ1-1,CASSERGVSETFF,TGTGCCAGCAGTGAACGTGGCGTTTCCGAGACTTTCTTT
.,TRBV5-1,.,TRBJ2-7,CASSLAAGQGYEQYF,TGCGCCAGCAGCTTGGCAGCGGGTCAGGGCTACGAGCAGTACTTC
.,TRBV6-5,TRBD2,TRBJ2-1,CASVLTSGGYNEQFF,TGTGCCAGCGTTTTGACTAGCGGGGGTTACAATGAGCAGTTCTTC
.,TRBV24-1,.,TRBJ2-2,CATSEAQPTGELFF,TGTGCCACCAGTGAAGCCCAACCCACCGGGGAGCTGTTTTTT
.,TRBV2,.,TRBJ2-7,CASRVGRGTYEQYF,TGTGCCAGCAGGGTGGGGAGGGGGACCTACGAGCAGTACTTC
.,TRBV7-9,TRBD2,TRBJ2-2,CASSSAGLNTGELFF,TGTGCCAGCAGCTCGGCGGGACTAAACACCGGGGAGCTGTTTTTT
.,TRBV19,TRBD1,TRBJ1-3,CATTGQGHTIYF,TGTGCCACTACTGGACAGGGCCACACCATATATTTT
once,TRBV5-1,.,TRBJ1-3,CASSLGANIAGNTIYF,TGCGCCAGCAGCTTGGGGGCAAATATCGCGGGAAACACCATATATTTT
.,TRBV29-1,.,TRBJ1-2,CSVGTAQGGYTF,TGCAGCGTTGGAACAGCCCAGGGAGGCTACACCTTC
.,TRBV11-3,.,TRBJ2-1,CASSPLLALYNEQFF,TGTGCCAGCAGTCCCTTGTTGGCTTTATACAATGAGCAGTTCTTC
.,TRBV6-5,TRBD2,TRBJ2-7,CASSRTSGTSYEQYF,TGTGCCAGCAGTCGGACTAGCGGGACCTCCTACGAGCAGTACTTC
.,TRBV13,.,TRBJ1-6,CASSLENREGSPLHF,TGTGCCAGCAGCTTAGAGAATCGGGAGGGCTCACCCCTCCACTTT
.,TRBV7-9,TRBD1,TRBJ2-5,CASRPRQGPQETQYF,TGTGCCAGCAGACCGAGACAGGGTCCCCAAGAGACCCAGTACTTC
few,TRBV30,.,TRBJ1-2,CAWSLTRAGGYTF,TGTGCCTGGAGTCTCACTAGGGCGGGTGGCTACACCTTC
few,TRBV6-4,TRBD2,TRBJ2-1,CASSDLRGSREQFF,TGTGCCAGCAGTGACTTGCGGGGGAGTCGAGAGCAGTTCTTC
.,TRBV2,.,TRBJ1-1,CASSTTIEAFF,TGTGCCAGCAGCACCACTATAGAAGCTTTCTTT
.,TRBV6-1,TRBD1,TRBJ1-5,CASSGADRPFSNQPQHF,TGTGCCAGCAGTGGGGCGGACAGGCCATTTAGCAATCAGCCCCAGCATTTT
.,TRBV27,TRBD1,TRBJ1-1,CASMDLGDRVTFF,TGTGCCAGCATGGATTTGGGGGACAGGGTTACTTTCTTT
.,TRBV9,.,TRBJ2-3,CASSPSGADTQYF,TGTGCCAGCAGCCCCAGCGGCGCAGATACGCAGTATTTT
.,TRBV28,TRBD1,TRBJ1-2,CASSLSGQGPYYGYTF,TGTGCCAGCAGTTTAAGCGGACAGGGGCCTTACTATGGCTACACCTTC
.,TRBV6-2/TRBV6-3,.,TRBJ1-6,CASSYPTGTYNSPLHF,TGTGCCAGCAGTTACCCGACCGGGACTTATAATTCACCCCTCCACTTT
once,TRBV5-1,.,TRBJ2-7,CASSLSSGLTYEQYF,TGCGCCAGCAGCTTGTCCAGCGGGCTTACCTACGAGCAGTACTTC
.,TRBV11-3,TRBD1,TRBJ1-2,CASSLSYRGSYGYTF,TGTGCCAGCAGCCTCAGCTACAGGGGATCCTATGGCTACACCTTC
.,TRBV5-4,.,TRBJ2-7,CASSRGSSYEQYF,TGTGCCAGCAGCCGGGGCAGCTCCTACGAGCAGTACTTC
once,TRBV7-2,.,TRBJ1-2,CASSGGPNYGYTF,TGTGCCAGCAGCGGGGGCCCTAACTATGGCTACACCTTC
.,TRBV19,.,TRBJ2-7,CASSIGQGLSYEQYF,TGTGCCAGTAGTATAGGGCAGGGCCTCTCCTACGAGCAGTACTTC
few,TRBV6-5,.,TRBJ1-5,CASQNPSNQPQHF,TGTGCCAGCCAAAATCCAAGCAATCAGCCCCAGCATTTT